Presented here are 5 T cell receptor beta chains from one specimen sequenced in a study of OX40 agonist ivuxolimab in advanced cancers. The data were produced by immunoSEQ multiplex PCR, yet TCRdb's version contains in-frame clones alone and is incomplete. Found here are about 19,000 clones, more than 60% of them singletons; the top ten hold around a third. The source material was CD4+ or CD8+ T cells sorted from blood, sampled in a trial of the OX40 agonist ivuxolimab. These receptors came from an adult with an advanced solid tumor such as melanoma, head and neck, liver or kidney cancer.

This clone was picked up one time. The chain couples TRBV5-6 to TRBJ2-3; D might be TRBD1 (5 bases). This CDR3 has 13 amino acids. With 4 bases removed from V and 4 bases from J, the gap between germline ends came to 10 bases. CDR1 is SGHDT and CDR2 is YYEEEE in the germline V gene. CDR3 coding DNA: TGTGCCAGCAGCCCCCAGGGTGCAGATACGCAGTATTTT. It specifies CASSPQGADTQYF.

This clone came up a few times. The chain has TRBV7-9 and TRBJ1-5, with D possibly matching TRBD1 (5 bases). The ends were cut back, 1 base at V and 10 bases at J, with 17 bases in the middle. Germline values: CDR1 SEHNR, CDR2 FQNEAQ (reference sequence). CDR3 size: 15 residues. CDR3 DNA sequence: TGTGCCAGCAGCTTAGGGTTAGGTCCGGGGGAACCCCAGCATTTT. It codes for CASSLGLGPGEPQHF.

V and J are TRBV6-6 and TRBJ2-7; no definite D call. This CDR3 has 11 residues. CDR1 and CDR2 (germline): MNHNY, SVGAGI (reference sequence). V lost 6 bases to trimming and J lost 3 bases, with 6 bases between them. As DNA, the CDR3 is TGTGCCAGCAGCCCACACTACGAGCAGTACTTC. The encoded protein is CASSPHYEQYF.

This clone has a single count. The chain is built from TRBV11-2 and TRBJ1-3; D remains unclear. Germline lookup yields CDR1 SGHAT and CDR2 FQNNGV. V was cut by 0 bases and J by 3 bases, with 9 bases left in between. The CDR3 spans 15 residues. CDR3 DNA sequence: TGTGCCAGCAGCTTAGAGGGTGGGGATGGAAACACCATATATTTT. It codes for CASSLEGGDGNTIYF. Combining the CDR3 with reference TRBV11-2 and TRBJ1-3 gives the whole variable domain EAGVAQSPRYKIIEKRQSVAFWCNPISGHATLYWYQQILGQGPKLLIQFQNNGVVDDSQLPKDRFSAERLKGVDSTLKIQPAKLEDSAVYLCASSLEGGDGNTIYFGEGSWLTVV.

The chain has TRBV5-6 and TRBJ2-7, with TRBD1 matching over 7 bases. This CDR3 is built from 15 residues. Germline-derived CDR1 and CDR2 are SGHDT and YYEEEE. Trimming took 2 bases from V and 7 from J; bases not matched to a gene: 12. The CDR3 nucleotides read TGTGCCAGCAGCTTTGGCCGGGTGACAGGGAAGGAGCAGTACTTC. Translation: CASSFGRVTGKEQYF.